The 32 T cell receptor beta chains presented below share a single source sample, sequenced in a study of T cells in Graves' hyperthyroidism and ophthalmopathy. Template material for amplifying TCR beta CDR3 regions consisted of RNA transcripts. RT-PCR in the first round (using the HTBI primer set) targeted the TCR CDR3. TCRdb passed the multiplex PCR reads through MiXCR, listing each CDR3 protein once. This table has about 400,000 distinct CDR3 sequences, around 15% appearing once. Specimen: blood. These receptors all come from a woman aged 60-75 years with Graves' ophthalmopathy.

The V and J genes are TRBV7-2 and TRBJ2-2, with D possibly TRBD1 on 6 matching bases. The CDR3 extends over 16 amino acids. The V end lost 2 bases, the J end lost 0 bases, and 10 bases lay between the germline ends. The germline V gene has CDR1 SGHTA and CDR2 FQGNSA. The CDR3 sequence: CASSLPRGTNTGELFF. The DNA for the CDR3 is TGTGCCAGCAGCTTACCCAGGGGTACGAACACCGGGGAGCTGTTTTTT. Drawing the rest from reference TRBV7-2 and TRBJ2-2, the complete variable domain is GAGVSQSPSNKVTEKGKDVELRCDPISGHTALYWYRQSLGQGLEFLIYFQGNSAPDKSGLPSDRFSAERTGGSVSTLTIQRTQQEDSAVYLCASSLPRGTNTGELFFGEGSRLTVL.

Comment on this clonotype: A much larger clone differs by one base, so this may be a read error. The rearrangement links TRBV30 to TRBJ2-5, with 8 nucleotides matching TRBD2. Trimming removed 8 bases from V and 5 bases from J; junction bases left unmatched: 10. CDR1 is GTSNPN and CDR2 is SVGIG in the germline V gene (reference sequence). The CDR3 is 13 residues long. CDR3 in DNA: TGTGCCCCTACCCCCGGGAGGGATGAGACCCAGTACTTC. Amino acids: CAPTPGRDETQYF.

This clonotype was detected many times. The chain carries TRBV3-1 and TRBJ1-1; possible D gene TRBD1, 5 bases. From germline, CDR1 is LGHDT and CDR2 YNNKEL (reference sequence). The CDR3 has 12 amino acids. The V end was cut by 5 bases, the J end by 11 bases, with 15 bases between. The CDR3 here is CASSSPGRRAFF. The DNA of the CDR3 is TGTGCCAGCAGCTCACCGGGACGACGGGCTTTCTTT. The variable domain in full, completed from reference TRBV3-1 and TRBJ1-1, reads DTAVSQTPKYLVTQMGNDKSIKCEQNLGHDTMYWYKQDSKKFLKIMFSYNNKELIINETVPNRFSPKSPDKAHLNLHINSLELGDSAVYFCASSSPGRRAFFGQGTRLTVV.

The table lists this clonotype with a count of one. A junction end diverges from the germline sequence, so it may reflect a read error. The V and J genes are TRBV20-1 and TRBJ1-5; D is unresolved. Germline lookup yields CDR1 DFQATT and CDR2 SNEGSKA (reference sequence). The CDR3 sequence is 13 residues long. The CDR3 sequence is CSASRRANRPQHF. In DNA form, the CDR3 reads TGCAGTGCTAGTAGAAGGGCGAATCGGCCCCAGCATTTT.

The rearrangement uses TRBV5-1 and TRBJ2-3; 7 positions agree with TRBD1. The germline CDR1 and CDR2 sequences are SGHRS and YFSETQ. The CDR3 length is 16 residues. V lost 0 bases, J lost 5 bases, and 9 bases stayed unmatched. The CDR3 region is CASSLATGANQDTQYF. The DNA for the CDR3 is TGCGCCAGCAGCTTGGCCACAGGGGCCAACCAAGATACGCAGTATTTT. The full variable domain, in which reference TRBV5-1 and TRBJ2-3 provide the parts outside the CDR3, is KAGVTQTPRYLIKTRGQQVTLSCSPISGHRSVSWYQQTPGQGLQFLFEYFSETQRNKGNFPGRFSGRQFSNSRSEMNVSTLELGDSALYLCASSLATGANQDTQYFGPGTRLTVL.

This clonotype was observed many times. CDR3: CASSHKPGTAVLHF. In DNA form, the CDR3 reads TGTGCCAGCAGCCACAAACCTGGGACAGCGGTCCTCCACTTT. The chain carries TRBV3-1 and TRBJ1-6; 7 bases are shared with TRBD1. V was pared by 3 bases and J by 15 bases, with 11 bases of the junction left unmatched. Germline CDR1 is LGHDT and CDR2 is YNNKEL (reference sequence). The CDR3 totals 14 residues.

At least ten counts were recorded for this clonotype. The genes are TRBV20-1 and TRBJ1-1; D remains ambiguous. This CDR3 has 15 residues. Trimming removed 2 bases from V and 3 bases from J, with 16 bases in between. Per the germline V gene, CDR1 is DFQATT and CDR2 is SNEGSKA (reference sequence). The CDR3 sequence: CSARRVGLRDTEAFF. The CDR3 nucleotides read TGCAGTGCTAGAAGGGTCGGACTACGAGACACTGAAGCTTTCTTT.

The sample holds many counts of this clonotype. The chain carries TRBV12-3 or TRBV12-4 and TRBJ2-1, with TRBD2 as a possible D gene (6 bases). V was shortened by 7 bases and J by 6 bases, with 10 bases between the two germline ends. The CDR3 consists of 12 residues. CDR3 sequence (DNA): TGTGCCAGCACCACGGGAGTCAATGAGCAGTTCTTC. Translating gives CASTTGVNEQFF.

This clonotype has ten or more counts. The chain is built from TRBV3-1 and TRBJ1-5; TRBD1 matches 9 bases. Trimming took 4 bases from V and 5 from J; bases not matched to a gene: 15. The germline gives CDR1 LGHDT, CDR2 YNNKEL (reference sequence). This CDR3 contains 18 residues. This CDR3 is CASSPSPGQGIGYQPQHF. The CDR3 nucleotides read TGTGCCAGCAGCCCATCACCGGGACAGGGAATAGGATATCAGCCCCAGCATTTT.

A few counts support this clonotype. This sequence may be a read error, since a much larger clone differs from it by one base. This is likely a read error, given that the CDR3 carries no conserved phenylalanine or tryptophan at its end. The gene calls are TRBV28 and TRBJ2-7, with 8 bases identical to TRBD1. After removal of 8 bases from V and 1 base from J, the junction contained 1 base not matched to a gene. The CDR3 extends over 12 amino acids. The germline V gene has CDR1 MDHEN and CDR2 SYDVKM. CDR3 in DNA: TGTGCCAGCGGGGACAGGTCCTACGAGCAGTACCTC. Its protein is CASGDRSYEQYL.

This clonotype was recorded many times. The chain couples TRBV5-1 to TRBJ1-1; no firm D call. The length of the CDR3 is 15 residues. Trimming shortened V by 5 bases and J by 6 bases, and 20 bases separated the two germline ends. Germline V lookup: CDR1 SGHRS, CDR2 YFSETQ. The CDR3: CASRVELGEWAEAFF. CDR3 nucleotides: TGCGCCAGCAGGGTTGAATTGGGCGAGTGGGCTGAAGCTTTCTTT.

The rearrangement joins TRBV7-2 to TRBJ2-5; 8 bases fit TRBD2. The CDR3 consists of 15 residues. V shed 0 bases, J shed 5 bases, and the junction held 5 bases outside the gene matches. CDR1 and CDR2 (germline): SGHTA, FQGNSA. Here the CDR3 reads CASSLARGVGETQYF. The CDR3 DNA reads TGTGCCAGCAGCTTAGCGCGGGGGGTAGGGGAGACCCAGTACTTC.

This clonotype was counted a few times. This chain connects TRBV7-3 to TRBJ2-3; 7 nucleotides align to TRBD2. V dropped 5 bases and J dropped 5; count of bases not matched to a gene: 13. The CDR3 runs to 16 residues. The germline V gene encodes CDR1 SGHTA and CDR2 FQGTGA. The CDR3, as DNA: TGTGCCAGCAGCCGATCGGTGGCGGGAGTTGGAGATACGCAGTATTTT. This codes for CASSRSVAGVGDTQYF.

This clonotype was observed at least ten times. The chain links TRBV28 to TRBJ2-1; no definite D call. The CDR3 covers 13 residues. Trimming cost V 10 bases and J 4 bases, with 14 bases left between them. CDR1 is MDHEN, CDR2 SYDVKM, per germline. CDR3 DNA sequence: TGTGCCACCTCCCCGACCACTTACAATGAGCAGTTCTTC. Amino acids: CATSPTTYNEQFF.

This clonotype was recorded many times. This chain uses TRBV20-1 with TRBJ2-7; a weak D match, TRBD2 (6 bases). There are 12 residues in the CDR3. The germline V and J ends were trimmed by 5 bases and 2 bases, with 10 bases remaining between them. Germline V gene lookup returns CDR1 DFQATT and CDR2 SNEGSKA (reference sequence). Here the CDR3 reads CSAAGRPYEQYF. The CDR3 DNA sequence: TGCAGTGCTGCGGGGAGGCCCTACGAGCAGTACTTC.

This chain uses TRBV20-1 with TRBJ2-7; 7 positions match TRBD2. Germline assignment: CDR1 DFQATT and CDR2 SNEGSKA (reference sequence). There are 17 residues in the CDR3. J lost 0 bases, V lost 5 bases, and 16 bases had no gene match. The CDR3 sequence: CSAPKVVAGGNSYEQYF. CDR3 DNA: TGCAGTGCTCCTAAGGTGGTAGCGGGTGGTAACTCCTACGAGCAGTACTTC.

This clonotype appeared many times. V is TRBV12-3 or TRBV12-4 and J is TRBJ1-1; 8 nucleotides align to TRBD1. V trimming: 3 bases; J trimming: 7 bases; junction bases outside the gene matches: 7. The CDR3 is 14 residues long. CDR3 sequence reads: CASSFSGGTYEAFF. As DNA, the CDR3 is TGTGCCAGCAGTTTTTCAGGGGGCACCTATGAAGCTTTCTTT.

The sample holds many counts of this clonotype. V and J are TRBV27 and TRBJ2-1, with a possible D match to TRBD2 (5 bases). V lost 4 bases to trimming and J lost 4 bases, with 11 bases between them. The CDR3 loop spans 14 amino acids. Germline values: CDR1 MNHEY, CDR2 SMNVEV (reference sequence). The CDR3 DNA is TGTGCCAGCAGTTACGAGGGAGCTTACAATGAGCAGTTCTTC. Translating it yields CASSYEGAYNEQFF.

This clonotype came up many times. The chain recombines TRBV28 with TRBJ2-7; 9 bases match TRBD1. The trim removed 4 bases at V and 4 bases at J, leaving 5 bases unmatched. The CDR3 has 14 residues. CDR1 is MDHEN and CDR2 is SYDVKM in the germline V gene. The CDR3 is CASSSLQGAYEQYF. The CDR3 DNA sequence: TGTGCCAGCAGTTCACTACAGGGGGCTTACGAGCAGTACTTC.

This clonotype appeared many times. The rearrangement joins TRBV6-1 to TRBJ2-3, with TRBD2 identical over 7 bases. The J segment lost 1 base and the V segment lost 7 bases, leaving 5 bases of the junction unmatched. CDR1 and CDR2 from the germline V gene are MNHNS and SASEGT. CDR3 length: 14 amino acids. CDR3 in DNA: TGTGCCAGCAAGGCGGGAGCGGGCACAGATACGCAGTATTTT. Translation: CASKAGAGTDTQYF.

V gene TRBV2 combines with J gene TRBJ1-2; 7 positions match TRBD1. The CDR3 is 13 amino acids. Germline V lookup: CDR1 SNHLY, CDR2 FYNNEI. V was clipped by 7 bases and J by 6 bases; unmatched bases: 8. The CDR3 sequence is CASKSRGGDGYTF. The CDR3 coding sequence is TGTGCCAGCAAATCCAGGGGGGGAGATGGCTACACCTTC.

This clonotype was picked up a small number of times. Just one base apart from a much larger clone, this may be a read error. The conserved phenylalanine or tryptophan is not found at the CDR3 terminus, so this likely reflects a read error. The CDR3 here is CSARDGGYEQYI. CDR3 nucleotides: TGCAGTGCTAGAGATGGGGGCTACGAGCAGTACATC. The V call is TRBV20-1, the J call TRBJ2-7; D might be TRBD1 or TRBD2, each matching 5 bases. CDR3 size: 12 residues. Per germline, CDR1 DFQATT and CDR2 SNEGSKA (reference sequence). Trimming shortened V by 0 bases and J by 3 bases, and 6 bases separated the two germline ends.

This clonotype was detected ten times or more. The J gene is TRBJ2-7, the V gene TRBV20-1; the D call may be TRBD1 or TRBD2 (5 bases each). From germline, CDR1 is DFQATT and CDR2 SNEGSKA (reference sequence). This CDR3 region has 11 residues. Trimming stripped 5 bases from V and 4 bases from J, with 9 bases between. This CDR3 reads CSALGRYEQYF. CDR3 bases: TGCAGTGCTCTGGGACGTTACGAGCAGTACTTC.

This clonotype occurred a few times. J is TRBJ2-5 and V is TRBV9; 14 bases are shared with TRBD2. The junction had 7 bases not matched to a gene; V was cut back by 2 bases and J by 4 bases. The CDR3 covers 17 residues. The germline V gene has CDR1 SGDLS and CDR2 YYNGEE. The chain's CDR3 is CASSVGLAGGLGETQYF. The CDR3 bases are TGTGCCAGCAGCGTTGGACTAGCGGGAGGACTTGGAGAGACCCAGTACTTC. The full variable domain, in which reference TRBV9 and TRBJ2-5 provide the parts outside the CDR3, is DSGVTQTPKHLITATGQRVTLRCSPRSGDLSVYWYQQSLDQGLQFLIQYYNGEERAKGNILERFSAQQFPDLHSELNLSSLELGDSALYFCASSVGLAGGLGETQYFGPGTRLLVL.

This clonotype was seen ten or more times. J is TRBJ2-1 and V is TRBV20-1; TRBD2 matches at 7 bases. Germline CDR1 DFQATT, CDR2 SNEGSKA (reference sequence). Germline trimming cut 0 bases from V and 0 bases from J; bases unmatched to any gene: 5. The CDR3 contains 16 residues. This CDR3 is CSAREGGPSSYNEQFF. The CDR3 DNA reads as TGCAGTGCTAGAGAGGGAGGGCCAAGCTCCTACAATGAGCAGTTCTTC.

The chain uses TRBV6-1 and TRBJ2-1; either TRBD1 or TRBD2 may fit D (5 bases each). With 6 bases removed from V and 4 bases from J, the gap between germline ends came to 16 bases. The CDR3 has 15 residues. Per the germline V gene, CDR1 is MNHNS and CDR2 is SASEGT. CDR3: CASRPGASQYNEQFF. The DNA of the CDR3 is TGTGCCAGCAGACCCGGGGCGTCCCAGTACAATGAGCAGTTCTTC.

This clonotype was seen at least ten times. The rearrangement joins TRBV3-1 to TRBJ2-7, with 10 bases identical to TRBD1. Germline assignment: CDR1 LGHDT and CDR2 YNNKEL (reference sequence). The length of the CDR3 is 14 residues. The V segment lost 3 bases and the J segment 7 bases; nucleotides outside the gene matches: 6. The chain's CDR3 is CASSHRQGAKEQYF. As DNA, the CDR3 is TGTGCCAGCAGCCACCGACAGGGGGCGAAGGAGCAGTACTTC.

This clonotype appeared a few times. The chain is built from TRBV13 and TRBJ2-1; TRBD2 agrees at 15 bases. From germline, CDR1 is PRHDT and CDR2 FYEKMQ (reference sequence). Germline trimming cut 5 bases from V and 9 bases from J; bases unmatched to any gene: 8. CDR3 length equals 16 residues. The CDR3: CASSTRTSGRAGEQFF. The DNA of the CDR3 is TGTGCCAGCAGCACCCGGACTAGCGGGAGGGCCGGTGAGCAGTTCTTC.

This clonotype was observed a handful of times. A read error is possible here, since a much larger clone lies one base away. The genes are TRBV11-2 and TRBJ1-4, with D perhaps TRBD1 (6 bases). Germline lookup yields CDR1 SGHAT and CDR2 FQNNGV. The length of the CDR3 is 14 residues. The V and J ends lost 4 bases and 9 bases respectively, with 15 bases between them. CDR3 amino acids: CASSSHQGNKKLFF. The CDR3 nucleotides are TGTGCCAGCAGCTCGCACCAGGGGAATAAAAAACTGTTTTTT.

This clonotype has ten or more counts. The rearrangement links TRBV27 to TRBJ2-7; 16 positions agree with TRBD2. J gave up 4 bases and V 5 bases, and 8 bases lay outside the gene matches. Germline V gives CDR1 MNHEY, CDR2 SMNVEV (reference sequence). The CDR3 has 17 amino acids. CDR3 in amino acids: CASSVGTSGRGYYEQYF. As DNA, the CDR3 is TGTGCCAGCAGTGTCGGGACTAGCGGGAGGGGCTATTACGAGCAGTACTTC.

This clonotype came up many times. The CDR3 DNA reads as TGTGCCAGCAGTTTGAGGTGGGAGGGCCACAATGAGCAGTTCTTC. This translates into CASSLRWEGHNEQFF. The chain couples TRBV12-3 or TRBV12-4 to TRBJ2-1, with 7 nucleotides matching TRBD2. The V gene end was trimmed by 3 bases and the J gene end by 5 bases; junction bases not matched to a gene: 7. This CDR3 comprises 15 residues.

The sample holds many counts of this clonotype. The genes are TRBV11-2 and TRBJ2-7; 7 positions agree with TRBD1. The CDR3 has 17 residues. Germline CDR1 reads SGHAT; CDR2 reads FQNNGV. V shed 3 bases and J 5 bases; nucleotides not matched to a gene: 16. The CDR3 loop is CASSFPLTNRGGDEQYF. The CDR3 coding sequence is TGTGCCAGCAGCTTCCCGCTAACGAACAGGGGTGGCGACGAGCAGTACTTC.